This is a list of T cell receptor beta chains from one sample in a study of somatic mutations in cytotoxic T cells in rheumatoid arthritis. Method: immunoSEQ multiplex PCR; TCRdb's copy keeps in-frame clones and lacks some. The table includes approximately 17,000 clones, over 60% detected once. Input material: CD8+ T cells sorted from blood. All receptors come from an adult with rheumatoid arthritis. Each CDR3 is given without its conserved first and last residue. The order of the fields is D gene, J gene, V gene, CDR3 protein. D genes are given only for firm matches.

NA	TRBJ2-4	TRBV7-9	ASRSPLSSLGIQY
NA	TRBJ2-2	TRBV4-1	ASSLIAGAGELF
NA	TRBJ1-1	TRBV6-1	ASSEGGEPTEAF
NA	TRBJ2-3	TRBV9	ASSAVGSTDTQY
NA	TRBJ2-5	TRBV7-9	ASSDPETQY
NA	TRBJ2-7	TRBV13	ASSLGVYEQY
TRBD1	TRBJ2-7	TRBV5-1	ASSLIGQGADEQY
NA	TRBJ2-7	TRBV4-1	ASSQVPPSYEQY
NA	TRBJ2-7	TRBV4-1	ASSPGNREQY
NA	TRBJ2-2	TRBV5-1	ASSSTGSTGELF
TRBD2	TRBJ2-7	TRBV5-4	ASPTQRGQFPSYEQY
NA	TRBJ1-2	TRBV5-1	ASSSVDGNDGYT
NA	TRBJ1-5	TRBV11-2	ASSLVGYQPQH
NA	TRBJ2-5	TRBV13	ASSSDVLVETQY
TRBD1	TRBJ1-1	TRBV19	ASTGENTEAF
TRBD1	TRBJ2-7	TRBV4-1	ASSQVPGGFYEQY
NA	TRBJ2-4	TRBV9	ASSEEVYGRKNIQY
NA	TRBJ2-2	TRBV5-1	ASSLVPFRQNTGELF
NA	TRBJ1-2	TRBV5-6	ASSLVRDGGIYYGYT
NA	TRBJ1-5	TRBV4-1	ASSQAHQGQPQH
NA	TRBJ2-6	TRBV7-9	ASSYPVRDSGANVLT
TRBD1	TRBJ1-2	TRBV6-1	ASSVTGETVYGYT
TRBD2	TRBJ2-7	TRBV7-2	ASRLAGSYEQY
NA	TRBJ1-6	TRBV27	ASSSRSGVLSYNSPLH
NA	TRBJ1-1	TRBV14	ASRPRGQGDTEAF
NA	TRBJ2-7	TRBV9	ASSADRGYEQY
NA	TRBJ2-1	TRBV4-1	ASSRYNEQF
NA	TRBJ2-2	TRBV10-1	AVYRVDTGELF
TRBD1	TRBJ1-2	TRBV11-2	ASSLGQLYGYT
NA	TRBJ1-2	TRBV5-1	ASSPEGSRSNYGYT
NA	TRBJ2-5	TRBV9	ASSGETQY
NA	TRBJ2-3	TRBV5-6	ASSLGNTDTQY